Following are 18 T cell receptor beta chains from one sample sequenced in a study of T cell responses to AZD1222 COVID-19 vaccine. Sequencing was performed with immunoSEQ multiplex PCR; in TCRdb, only in-frame clones are kept and a portion is missing. The table includes some 87,000 clones, around nine tenths detected once. The specimen comprised peripheral blood, sampled on day 0 of MenACWY control vaccination. These TCRs come from an adult in good health.

V is TRBV19 and J is TRBJ2-5; D unclear. In germline, CDR1 is LNHDA, CDR2 SQIVND (reference sequence). The germline V and J ends were trimmed by 3 bases and 1 base, with 9 bases remaining between them. The CDR3 is 14 amino acids. The DNA of the CDR3 is TGTGCCAGTAGTATGCGGCGGCCCCAAGAGACCCAGTACTTC. Amino acids: CASSMRRPQETQYF.

The table lists this clone with a count of one. The chain uses TRBV2 and TRBJ2-5, with D possibly matching TRBD2 (6 bases). In germline, CDR1 is SNHLY, CDR2 FYNNEI. V shed 3 bases and J shed 4 bases, with 9 bases lying between them. This CDR3 is built from 13 residues. The CDR3 here is CASSEGGGETQYF. CDR3 sequence (DNA): TGTGCCAGCAGTGAGGGGGGAGGAGAGACCCAGTACTTC.

V gene TRBV28 combines with J gene TRBJ1-2; D perhaps matches TRBD1 (5 bases). CDR3 size: 15 residues. V shed 6 bases and J shed 4 bases, with 18 bases lying between them. Germline V lookup: CDR1 MDHEN, CDR2 SYDVKM. The CDR3 protein is CASRTPPGLVYGYTF. CDR3 bases: TGTGCCAGCAGAACACCCCCAGGGCTAGTCTATGGCTACACCTTC.

The rearrangement links TRBV3-1 (or the pseudogene TRBV3-2) to TRBJ2-2; D is unclear. Trimming shortened V by 4 bases and J by 3 bases, and 6 bases separated the two germline ends. CDR1 is LGHDT and CDR2 is YNNKEL in the germline V gene (reference sequence). The CDR3 consists of 13 residues. CDR3 protein: CASSPFDTGELFF. The CDR3 DNA is TGTGCCAGCAGCCCTTTTGACACCGGGGAGCTGTTTTTT.

The J gene is TRBJ1-2, the V gene TRBV28; D gene uncertain. The V end was cut by 7 bases, the J end by 2 bases, with 17 bases between. The length of the CDR3 is 15 residues. The germline gives CDR1 MDHEN, CDR2 SYDVKM. CDR3 residues: CASNAGGEGNYGYTF. CDR3 in DNA: TGTGCCAGCAACGCGGGCGGTGAGGGAAACTATGGCTACACCTTC.

This rearrangement joins TRBV5-6 to TRBJ1-1; possibly TRBD1 for D (5 bases). CDR3 length equals 19 residues. V lost 1 base, J lost 0 bases, and 22 bases lay in between. In germline, CDR1 is SGHDT, CDR2 YYEEEE. CDR3 nucleotide sequence: TGTGCCAGCAGCTTGTCCCGGGCGACGGGGCGAGTTTTGAACACTGAAGCTTTCTTT. Protein sequence: CASSLSRATGRVLNTEAFF.

The gene calls are TRBV7-8 and TRBJ2-7; a weak D match, TRBD2 (6 bases). In germline, CDR1 is SGHVS, CDR2 FQNEAQ. Between the trimmed V and J ends, which lost 3 bases and 7 bases, there was a span of 16 bases. The CDR3 extends over 14 amino acids. CDR3 sequence reads: CASSLGSGPDEQYF. In nucleotides, the CDR3 is TGTGCCAGCAGCTTGGGTAGCGGTCCGGATGAGCAGTACTTC.

This sequence joins TRBV3-1 (or the pseudogene TRBV3-2) and TRBJ1-4, with no clear D. CDR1 and CDR2 from the germline V gene are LGHDT and YNNKEL (reference sequence). The CDR3 has 16 residues. Trimming removed 1 base at V and 2 bases at J, with 11 bases between. CDR3 DNA sequence: TGTGCCAGCAGCCAAGGCGTCCGAGGGACTAATGAAAAACTGTTTTTT. Amino acids: CASSQGVRGTNEKLFF.

V usage is TRBV5-1 and J usage is TRBJ1-5; the D gene is possibly TRBD1 (5 bases). The V gene lost 0 bases and the J gene lost 6 bases, with 13 bases spanning the gap. The CDR3 loop spans 15 amino acids. CDR1 and CDR2 from the germline V gene are SGHRS and YFSETQ. The CDR3 loop is CASSLAGAGPQPQHF. The CDR3 nucleotides are TGCGCCAGCAGCTTGGCCGGGGCAGGACCTCAGCCCCAGCATTTT.

This chain connects TRBV5-1 to TRBJ1-5, with D uncertain. Trimming removed 2 bases at V and 6 bases at J, with 15 bases between. The CDR3 is made up of 15 amino acids. Germline V CDR1 and CDR2: SGHRS, YFSETQ. The CDR3 spells CASSFDSGSGQPQHF. Here the CDR3 DNA reads TGCGCCAGCAGCTTCGATAGTGGAAGTGGTCAGCCCCAGCATTTT. Full variable domain (outside the CDR3, taken from reference TRBV5-1 and TRBJ1-5): KAGVTQTPRYLIKTRGQQVTLSCSPISGHRSVSWYQQTPGQGLQFLFEYFSETQRNKGNFPGRFSGRQFSNSRSEMNVSTLELGDSALYLCASSFDSGSGQPQHFGDGTRLSIL.

The rearrangement joins TRBV7-9 to TRBJ1-2, with no clear D. CDR1 and CDR2 from the germline V gene are SEHNR and FQNEAQ (reference sequence). The CDR3 has 12 amino acids. Trimming cost V 2 bases and J 8 bases, with 9 bases left between them. The CDR3: CASSLNLEGYTF. The CDR3 region has the DNA TGTGCCAGCAGCTTAAACCTCGAAGGCTACACCTTC.

The chain carries TRBV28 and TRBJ1-4, with D possibly TRBD1 on 5 matching bases. The V end was cut by 8 bases, the J end by 10 bases, with 17 bases between. This CDR3 comprises 13 residues. CDR1 is MDHEN and CDR2 is SYDVKM in the germline V gene. CDR3 sequence: CASLSRPGGKLFF. CDR3 sequence (DNA): TGTGCCAGCCTCTCACGTCCGGGGGGAAAACTGTTTTTT.

This clone was seen once. The rearrangement links TRBV18 to TRBJ2-5; tentative D call: TRBD2 (6 bases). With 3 bases removed from V and 0 bases from J, the gap between germline ends came to 11 bases. Germline V gene sequence: CDR1 KGHSH, CDR2 LQKENI. The CDR3 spans 15 residues. CDR3 nucleotides: TGTGCCAGCTCACCCCCCGCTAGCGACCAAGAGACCCAGTACTTC. Translation: CASSPPASDQETQYF.

The CDR3 nucleotides read TGTGCCAGTAGTCCTGGGAGGGTTTGGACTGAAGCTTTCTTT. Its translation is CASSPGRVWTEAFF. The J gene is TRBJ1-1, the V gene TRBV19; no clear D. Germline V gene lookup returns CDR1 LNHDA and CDR2 SQIVND (reference sequence). The CDR3 spans 14 residues. Trimming shortened V by 5 bases and J by 5 bases, and 15 bases separated the two germline ends.

CDR3 bases: TGCAGTGCTAGTACCCTACAGGGTAATAATTCACCCCTCCACTTT. Translating it yields CSASTLQGNNSPLHF. The chain has TRBV20-1 and TRBJ1-6, with D tentatively TRBD1 (6 bases). Germline lookup yields CDR1 DFQATT and CDR2 SNEGSKA (reference sequence). The CDR3 is 15 amino acids. V was clipped by 3 bases and J by 5 bases, with 14 bases between them.

This chain uses TRBV14 with TRBJ1-4; tentative D call: TRBD1 (6 bases). V lost 4 bases and J 6 bases, leaving 9 bases between the germline ends. The CDR3 covers 13 residues. CDR1 is SGHDN and CDR2 is FVKESK in the germline V gene. This chain's CDR3 is CASSPRTDEKLFF. CDR3 DNA sequence: TGTGCCAGCAGCCCTCGGACAGATGAAAAACTGTTTTTT.

The J gene is TRBJ2-7, the V gene TRBV28, with D uncertain. Germline CDR1 is MDHEN and CDR2 is SYDVKM. V dropped 3 bases and J dropped 4 bases, with 7 bases sitting between them. This CDR3 comprises 12 residues. CDR3 DNA sequence: TGTGCCAGCAGTTTCGGGCAGTACGAGCAGTACTTC. Protein: CASSFGQYEQYF.

The chain employs TRBV6-4 and TRBJ1-1, with D uncertain. With 6 bases removed from V and 1 base from J, the gap between germline ends came to 9 bases. The germline CDR1 and CDR2 sequences are MRHNA and SNTAGT. The CDR3 contains 13 residues. In nucleotides, the CDR3 is TGTGCCAGCAGCGCTTCGGGGAACACTGAAGCTTTCTTT. This translates into CASSASGNTEAFF.